The T cell receptor (beta chain) under discussion was sequenced for a study of blood T cell repertoires in COVID-19. Whole-study context: Italy, Spain and the United States were the sources of the convalescent and acute COVID-19 samples. Nucleic acid was either cDNA or gDNA, and it came from T cells, B-cell-depleted T cells, or PBMCs.

This CDR3 is built from 12 residues. Germline loops: CDR1 LGHDT, CDR2 YNNKEL (reference sequence). The germline V and J ends were trimmed by 5 bases and 11 bases, with 15 bases remaining between them. In the study's own analysis: Estimated nucleated cell counts came from reference gene primer amplification. Assay used: immunoSEQ multiplex PCR; TCRdb lists only in-frame clones, some missing. V and J calls and clone size are those listed in that table; D and trimming were worked out from the DNA. The table lists 90,000 to 140,000 clones, roughly 80% of them singletons. The origin of this receptor is a woman aged 70-85 years with acute or convalescent COVID-19. Sequencing input: peripheral blood. The V and J genes are TRBV3-1 (or the pseudogene TRBV3-2) and TRBJ1-1; D unclear. DNA of the CDR3: TGTGCCAGCAGCAACCGGCTGGCAGCGGCTTTCTTT. Its translation is CASSNRLAAAFF.